A single sample is the source of the 27 T cell receptor beta chains below, sequenced in a study of shared clonotypes between healthy human individuals. Clones were sequenced by immunoSEQ multiplex PCR, and TCRdb holds only the in-frame ones, with some missing. The profile shows about 960,000 clones, 76% of them singletons. Sequencing used memory CD4+ T cells sorted from blood. Specified subset: CD45RA-negative fraction. These receptors came from a man younger than 35 in good health.

This chain links TRBV2 with TRBJ2-5, with TRBD2 identical over 10 bases. In germline, CDR1 is SNHLY, CDR2 FYNNEI. CDR3 length equals 14 residues. The J segment lost 2 bases and the V segment lost 7 bases, leaving 4 bases of the junction unmatched. The DNA for the CDR3 is TGTGCCAGCAAGAAGCGGGGGGGACAAGAGACCCAGTACTTC. Translated, it gives CASKKRGGQETQYF. Full variable domain (rest looked up from reference TRBV2 and TRBJ2-5): EPEVTQTPSHQVTQMGQEVILRCVPISNHLYFYWYRQILGQKVEFLVSFYNNEISEKSEIFDDQFSVERPDGSNFTLKIRSTKLEDSAMYFCASKKRGGQETQYFGPGTRLLVL.

The rearrangement joins TRBV6-1 to TRBJ1-2; no clear D gene. The ends were cut back, 5 bases at V and 2 bases at J, with 12 bases in the middle. The CDR3 length is 14 residues. Germline V gives CDR1 MNHNS, CDR2 SASEGT. CDR3 DNA sequence: TGTGCCAGCAGTACCCCGACCGGGAACTATGGCTACACCTTC. It is translated as CASSTPTGNYGYTF.

The chain carries TRBV7-9 and TRBJ1-2, with D tentatively TRBD1 (6 bases). CDR3 length: 14 amino acids. Per the germline V gene, CDR1 is SEHNR and CDR2 is FQNEAQ (reference sequence). V was shortened by 0 bases and J by 8 bases, with 13 bases between the two germline ends. The CDR3 sequence is CASSLAGTTFGYTF. Written as DNA, the CDR3 is TGTGCCAGCAGCTTAGCCGGGACAACCTTCGGCTACACCTTC.

This clone showed up just once. This chain joins TRBV25-1 and TRBJ2-1, with 7 bases lining up with TRBD2. This CDR3 has 14 amino acids. Trimming at V came to 3 bases and at J to 7 bases, leaving 6 bases not matched to a gene. From germline, CDR1 is MGHDK and CDR2 SYGVNS. This chain's CDR3 is CASSDPLASNEQFF. The CDR3 nucleotides are TGTGCCAGCAGTGACCCACTAGCGTCGAATGAGCAGTTCTTC.

CDR3 loop: CASSYSMGQVTDTQYF. Here the CDR3 DNA reads TGTGCCAGCAGTTACTCGATGGGACAGGTCACAGATACGCAGTATTTT. The chain uses TRBV6-6 and TRBJ2-3; TRBD1 aligns across 8 bases. After removal of 0 bases from V and 2 bases from J, the junction contained 4 bases not matched to a gene. Looked up from germline, CDR1 is MNHNY and CDR2 is SVGAGI (reference sequence). The CDR3 is 16 residues long.

The J gene is TRBJ2-1, the V gene TRBV11-3, with TRBD2 matching 12 bases. The germline CDR1 and CDR2 sequences are SGHNT and YENEEA. Unmatched junction bases numbered 9, after V lost 1 base and J lost 8 bases. There are 17 residues in the CDR3. CDR3 DNA sequence: TGTGCCAGCAGCTTAGGGCTAGCGGGAGGGGGTAGCTATGAGCAGTTCTTC. This codes for CASSLGLAGGGSYEQFF.

V gene TRBV4-1 combines with J gene TRBJ2-6; D call uncertain. CDR3 length: 13 amino acids. Trimming stripped 6 bases from V and 1 base from J, with 4 bases between. Germline V gives CDR1 MGHRA, CDR2 YSYEKL. The CDR3 sequence is CASRESGANVLTF. CDR3 DNA: TGCGCCAGCAGGGAGTCTGGGGCCAACGTCCTGACTTTC.

With respect to this clone: The sample contains more than one DNA sequence encoding this CDR3. The V gene is TRBV18, the J gene TRBJ2-3; 14 nucleotides match TRBD2. The CDR3 covers 18 residues. Germline V lookup: CDR1 KGHSH, CDR2 LQKENI. With 3 bases clipped from V and 3 bases from J, the junction kept 8 bases outside the gene matches. In DNA form, the CDR3 reads TGTGCCAGCTCACCTCCGGGACTAGCGGGGGCGCGAACAGATACGCAGTATTTT. This codes for CASSPPGLAGARTDTQYF.

The gene calls are TRBV6-5 and TRBJ2-4; TRBD2 agrees at 8 bases. Germline values: CDR1 MNHEY, CDR2 SVGAGI. This CDR3 has 14 amino acids. Germline trimming cut 6 bases from V and 5 bases from J; bases unmatched to any gene: 6. CDR3 nucleotides: TGTGCCAGCAGACGTAGCGGGAAGCAAAACATTCAGTACTTC. It specifies CASRRSGKQNIQYF.

This clone showed up just once. The gene calls are TRBV18 and TRBJ1-2; TRBD1 matches at 11 bases. The CDR3 runs 14 residues. Germline V gene data show CDR1 as KGHSH and CDR2 as LQKENI. The ends lost 4 bases at V and 7 bases at J; junction bases unmatched: 5. CDR3 sequence (DNA): TGTGCCAGCTCACTTGGACAGGGGGCGCGTGGCTACACCTTC. It encodes CASSLGQGARGYTF.

This chain joins TRBV11-2 and TRBJ2-2; D possibly corresponds to TRBD1 (6 bases). Germline CDR1 reads SGHAT; CDR2 reads FQNNGV. Trimming left V 7 bases short and J 1 base short, with 7 bases between. The CDR3 runs to 13 residues. CDR3 loop: CASNRENTGELFF. The CDR3, as DNA: TGTGCCAGCAACAGGGAGAACACCGGGGAGCTGTTTTTT.

The V gene is TRBV19, the J gene TRBJ1-1, with D possibly matching TRBD1 (6 bases). V was trimmed by 8 bases and J by 0 bases, leaving 16 bases between them. The CDR3 covers 15 residues. Germline assignment: CDR1 LNHDA and CDR2 SQIVND (reference sequence). The CDR3 loop is CASSGKGGMNTEAFF. As DNA, the CDR3 is TGTGCCAGTTCGGGGAAGGGGGGAATGAACACTGAAGCTTTCTTT.

This chain joins TRBV18 and TRBJ2-2; 8 bases line up with TRBD2. V lost 3 bases, J lost 2 bases, and 2 bases stayed unmatched. Germline assignment: CDR1 KGHSH and CDR2 LQKENI. This CDR3 region has 15 residues. CDR3 DNA: TGTGCCAGCTCACCGAGCGGGAGTAACACCGGGGAGCTGTTTTTT. It encodes CASSPSGSNTGELFF.

Of note for this clone: Other DNA sequences in this specimen translate into the identical CDR3. The chain combines TRBV30 with TRBJ2-5; no definite D call. V shed 2 bases and J shed 2 bases, with 9 bases lying between them. Germline lookup yields CDR1 GTSNPN and CDR2 SVGIG (reference sequence). The CDR3 is 13 amino acids. The CDR3 region has the DNA TGTGCCTGGAGTAGACGTGAGCAAGAGACCCAGTACTTC. It encodes CAWSRREQETQYF. Looking up the rest from reference TRBV30 and TRBJ2-5 gives the full variable domain: SQTIHQWPATLVQPVGSPLSLECTVEGTSNPNLYWYRQAAGRGLQLLFYSVGIGQISSEVPQNLSASRPQDRQFILSSKKLLLSDSGFYLCAWSRREQETQYFGPGTRLLVL.

This clone was observed once. This sequence joins TRBV11-3 and TRBJ2-3; possibly TRBD1 for D (5 bases). The V gene lost 0 bases and the J gene lost 0 bases, with 16 bases spanning the gap. Per the germline V gene, CDR1 is SGHNT and CDR2 is YENEEA. This CDR3 region has 18 residues. The CDR3: CASSLDQWGTPSTDTQYF. For the CDR3, the DNA is TGTGCCAGCAGCTTAGATCAGTGGGGCACTCCTAGCACAGATACGCAGTATTTT.

The rearrangement links TRBV30 to TRBJ1-1, with D possibly being TRBD1 (5 bases). This CDR3 contains 14 residues. Germline V gives CDR1 GTSNPN, CDR2 SVGIG (reference sequence). V lost 4 bases to trimming and J lost 1 base, with 13 bases between them. CDR3 nucleotides: TGTGCCTGGACCCCGACAGCAGCGAACACTGAAGCTTTCTTT. Translation: CAWTPTAANTEAFF.

This clone was seen ten or more times. V is TRBV28 and J is TRBJ2-7; 9 bases agree with TRBD1. The CDR3 length is 15 residues. The germline gives CDR1 MDHEN, CDR2 SYDVKM. Losses at the gene ends were 6 bases for V and 2 bases for J; bases not matched to a gene: 8. Here the CDR3 DNA reads TGTGCCAGCAGCCTGACGGACAGGGGCGCCTACGAGCAGTACTTC. Translation gives CASSLTDRGAYEQYF.

This clone was found a few times. The genes are TRBV2 and TRBJ2-2; TRBD1 is a possible D gene (5 bases). Between the trimmed V and J ends, which lost 0 bases and 2 bases, there was a span of 7 bases. CDR1 and CDR2 (germline): SNHLY, FYNNEI. CDR3 size: 15 residues. The CDR3 DNA follows: TGTGCCAGCAGTGAAGCACAGGCCAACACCGGGGAGCTGTTTTTT. Its translation is CASSEAQANTGELFF.

This clone was observed a few times. This chain uses TRBV7-9 with TRBJ1-1, with a tentative D call TRBD1 (5 bases). The CDR3 is 16 residues long. Trimming pared 7 bases from V and 1 base from J, leaving 19 bases between. CDR1 and CDR2 (germline): SEHNR, FQNEAQ (reference sequence). The CDR3 DNA sequence: TGTGCCAGCACTTTAGGAGCGGGGGACTCGAACACTGAAGCTTTCTTT. Translation gives CASTLGAGDSNTEAFF.

The chain employs TRBV5-1 and TRBJ2-5; D not resolved. With 4 bases removed from V and 4 bases from J, the gap between germline ends came to 17 bases. Germline lookup yields CDR1 SGHRS and CDR2 YFSETQ. The CDR3 totals 15 residues. The CDR3 nucleotides read TGCGCCAGCAGCCCGGTTGTGGAGTCCGGAGAGACCCAGTACTTC. Translation: CASSPVVESGETQYF.

This chain links TRBV30 with TRBJ1-1, with a tentative D call TRBD1 (5 bases). Trimming pared 5 bases from V and 4 bases from J, leaving 14 bases between. CDR1 and CDR2 (germline): GTSNPN, SVGIG (reference sequence). The CDR3 is 13 amino acids. The CDR3 spells CAWDSQRGTEAFF. CDR3 sequence (DNA): TGTGCCTGGGACAGTCAACGGGGCACTGAAGCTTTCTTT. The entire variable domain, with the rest obtained from reference TRBV30 and TRBJ1-1, is as follows: SQTIHQWPATLVQPVGSPLSLECTVEGTSNPNLYWYRQAAGRGLQLLFYSVGIGQISSEVPQNLSASRPQDRQFILSSKKLLLSDSGFYLCAWDSQRGTEAFFGQGTRLTVV.

As to this clone: Other nucleotide sequences in the sample specify the same CDR3. The gene calls are TRBV18 and TRBJ2-6, with TRBD1 matching over 7 bases. The germline CDR1 and CDR2 sequences are KGHSH and LQKENI. V gave up 3 bases and J gave up 2 bases; unmatched junction bases: 1. The CDR3 runs to 15 residues. As DNA, the CDR3 is TGTGCCAGCTCACCCCAGGGGGCTGGGGCCAACGTCCTGACTTTC. Amino acid sequence: CASSPQGAGANVLTF.

The chain recombines TRBV6-1 with TRBJ2-7; D perhaps matches TRBD1 (5 bases). Germline values: CDR1 MNHNS, CDR2 SASEGT. The V and J ends lost 0 bases and 12 bases respectively, with 9 bases between them. The CDR3 covers 11 residues. The CDR3 coding sequence is TGTGCCAGCAGTGAAGCGGGGCCTGGGTACTTC. This translates into CASSEAGPGYF.

The chain recombines TRBV11-2 with TRBJ2-3; 8 nucleotides line up with TRBD2. CDR1 SGHAT and CDR2 FQNNGV come from the germline V gene. This CDR3 region has 15 residues. With 1 base clipped from V and 4 bases from J, the junction kept 4 bases outside the gene matches. CDR3 sequence: CASSLGIAGPDTQYF. The CDR3 bases are TGTGCCAGCAGCTTAGGGATAGCGGGGCCAGATACGCAGTATTTT.

This clone was seen a few times. The CDR3 nucleotides read TGTGCCAGTGGCGATCAGCCCCAGCATTTT. Its protein is CASGDQPQHF. The rearrangement links TRBV2 to TRBJ1-5; D ambiguous. Germline CDR1 and CDR2: SNHLY and FYNNEI. Trimming removed 9 bases at V and 5 bases at J, with 5 bases between. This CDR3 has 10 residues.

The chain is built from TRBV15 and TRBJ1-5, with unresolved D. This CDR3 comprises 16 residues. CDR1 LNHNV and CDR2 YYDKDF come from the germline V gene (reference sequence). The V and J ends lost 1 base and 5 bases respectively, with 15 bases between them. CDR3 amino acids: CATSRGNLQRDQPQHF. DNA of the CDR3: TGTGCCACCAGCAGAGGCAACCTCCAGCGGGATCAGCCCCAGCATTTT.

This clone was observed many times. This chain uses TRBV11-2 with TRBJ2-2; TRBD1 aligns across 8 bases. V shed 5 bases and J 4 bases; nucleotides not matched to a gene: 3. Per the germline V gene, CDR1 is SGHAT and CDR2 is FQNNGV. The CDR3 length is 14 residues. CDR3 protein: CASSADRVTGELFF. CDR3 sequence (DNA): TGTGCCAGCAGCGCGGACAGGGTCACCGGGGAGCTGTTTTTT. Looking up the rest from reference TRBV11-2 and TRBJ2-2 gives the full variable domain: EAGVAQSPRYKIIEKRQSVAFWCNPISGHATLYWYQQILGQGPKLLIQFQNNGVVDDSQLPKDRFSAERLKGVDSTLKIQPAKLEDSAVYLCASSADRVTGELFFGEGSRLTVL.